This T cell receptor (beta chain) originates from a study of T cell responses to AZD1222 COVID-19 vaccine. Overall study results and limits: Samples come after the peak T cell response, not at day 14. Possibly, clonal diversity was underestimated; donors were largely white British and included more females. The study found Spike-specific TCR breadth and depth rose after two AZD1222 doses.

The protocol was immunoSEQ multiplex PCR, while the TCRdb copy is restricted to in-frame clones and leaves out a portion. Here the sample spans 95,000 to 130,000 clones, less than 90% being singletons. CDR1 is MDHEN and CDR2 is SYDVKM in the germline V gene. The CDR3 loop spans 11 amino acids. Trimming shortened V by 3 bases and J by 8 bases, and 5 bases separated the two germline ends. Comment on this clone: The antigen is unknown.

This TCR came from an adult in good health. Sequencing was performed on peripheral blood, taken on day 0 of AZD1222 vaccination. The rearrangement uses TRBV28 and TRBJ2-1, with D uncertain. This CDR3 reads CASSFSYEQFF. In nucleotides, the CDR3 is TGTGCCAGCAGTTTTAGTTATGAGCAGTTCTTC.